This entry describes one TCR beta chain. Its antigen has not been determined. Per-nucleotide qualities are absent, and no much larger clonotype sits a single base away. This record comes from a study of cytomegalovirus exposure and HLA in healthy donors (dated by TCRdb to the late 2010s). For context, the study as a whole: According to an earlier analysis of 550 to 700 of the donors, 200 million or so T cells yielded roughly 110 million unique TCR beta sequences and about 300 Gb of sequence data. The number of typed donors differed by locus: about 620-640 for A, B, C, DRB1 and DQB1; 500 to 550 for DQA1; about 600 for DPA1; and about 470 for DPB1. Rather than drawing on any new phenotypic data, the later analysis identified candidate immune exposures from TCR beta sequences and the way those sequences occurred across donors. Among some 400 genotyped donors of the cohort, an average of approximately 200,000 unique TCR beta nucleotide sequences was sequenced per donor, of which about 18% were non-productive. Donor age, sex, ethnicity and CMV serostatus were compiled alongside the repertoire data. The T cell repertoires of about 700 subjects were profiled by immunosequencing and related to cytomegalovirus serostatus. An earlier analysis of approximately 630 of the donors applied high-throughput TCR beta sequencing to assess whether each TCR beta V gene segment acted as functional or pseudogenic. The study was designed to test whether signatures of past pathogen exposure could be identified by cataloging public T cell receptors. Every discovery cohort repertoire had been produced on one sequencing platform. A later genetic analysis used genome-wide SNP genotypes for about 55% of the 666 donors, treating that subset as a discovery cohort. HLA typing included class I and class II loci at four-digit resolution. To study patterns of TCR occurrence, a later analysis re-analyzed previously published TCR beta repertoires from 666 donors and added high-resolution HLA genotyping. To predict cytomegalovirus infection status, the study brought together high-throughput TCR immunosequencing, statistical association of individual TCRs with disease status, and machine learning. Roughly 5 DR-DQ haplotypes were handled as single units for association and clustering, since linkage in the cohort was strong. Among the roughly 410 genotyped donors, 81% belonged to the genetic ancestry cluster associated with self-reported Caucasian donors. Approximately 330 gigabases of sequencing data and 70 million to 95 million unique TCR sequences made up an early release that covered under 750 HLA-typed donors. In addition to the first cohort of 500 to 850 subjects, a separate validation cohort of approximately 130 different subjects was used.

Results the study describes overall, beyond this receptor: In a later analysis, 16,951 TCR beta sequences were associated with specific HLA alleles at a false discovery rate of 0.05. Three of the identified cytomegalovirus-associated TCR beta chains were confirmed in vitro to be specific for cytomegalovirus antigens. Sequencing depth was assumed to be roughly uniform across donors in the presence/absence analyses, though that assumption may not hold. Compared with equally common non-associated chains, HLA-associated TCR beta chains in a later analysis were more clonally expanded and had lower generation probabilities. Because counts were too low, about 18 rarely observed V segments, including chromosome 9 orphons, were left out of the earlier analysis of 587 of the donors. In an earlier analysis of approximately 590 of the donors, most TCR beta V segments were observed in productive rearrangements about 90% or about 30% of the time, broadly matching IMGT annotations. In this cohort, only TCR beta chains were sequenced, and detectable features were limited by the absence of alpha or paired-chain data. Some IMGT-functional V segments, including TRBV6-2 and TRBV6-3, could not be told apart with the 87-base-pair reads, so those segments were excluded. According to a later analysis, parvovirus B19, influenza, CMV and Epstein-Barr virus appeared linked to several top co-occurrence clusters. The classifier was reported to diagnose cytomegalovirus status with high specificity and sensitivity in both the original and validation cohorts. When HLA alleles, especially DR and DQ, strongly co-occurred, TCR associations were difficult to assign to individual alleles. Across donors, most TCR sequences were observed very rarely, whereas some public TCRs were present in many individuals. A later genetic analysis associated a missense DCLRE1C variant with V-gene and J-gene trimming of TCR beta chains, and an independent cohort replicated the association. According to a later analysis, TCR association rates differed among HLA loci, with DRB1 alleles showing the most associated TCRs and HLA-C alleles showing the fewest. Because some donors lacked HLA typing at each locus, the association tests relied only on the typed subset. Most CMV-associated TCR beta chains appeared to be HLA-restricted in a later analysis, and the HLA associations seemed to be driven largely by CMV exposure. A cluster of highly shared sequence variants was judged likely to represent a technical artifact of the sequencing pipeline. A further reported finding was that TCR beta sequences accurately predicted the HLA-A and HLA-B alleles for most subjects in the first cohort. CMV serostatus was the only immune exposure information available for the cohort. A later genetic analysis reported fewer N-insertions in productive TCRs among donors in an Asian-associated ancestry cluster than the approximately 670-donor mean. It was suggested by the authors that the approach could potentially be generalized to other disease states and immunological phenotypes. The study listed 150 to 200 TCR beta chains as associated with cytomegalovirus. Linkage disequilibrium might explain the correlated functional status among segregating V segments, but an unknown experimental factor could not be ruled out.

Libraries came from the immunoSEQ multiplex PCR assay. The multiplex PCR relied on a mix of 60 forward primers for TCR Vbeta segments and 13 reverse primers for TCR Jbeta segments. The CDR3 region of rearranged TCR beta genes was amplified from genomic DNA with a multiplex PCR assay. On the Illumina HiSeq System, the amplified TCR beta libraries were sequenced as 87-base-pair reads. The study's own analysis went as follows. Across the 500 to 700 repertoires, a later analysis counted about 81 million unique TCR beta chains, some 11 million of which were shared by at least two donors. To remove PCR and sequencing errors, raw reads were error-corrected and collapsed into unique sequences using a nearest-neighbor algorithm that merged closely related sequences. To assign V, D and J gene segments, CDR3 sequences were aligned to IMGT reference sequences. For a sequence to be retained, a match of at least six nucleotides was required to both a V gene segment and a J gene segment. A rearrangement counted as productive if the CDR3 had no stop codons and remained in frame with V and J, and every other rearrangement counted as non-productive. CDR3 was defined according to IMGT convention as the region running from the second conserved V-encoded cysteine to the conserved J-encoded phenylalanine. In an earlier analysis of more than 550 of the donors, sequences lacking an unambiguous match to a single V gene segment were excluded. In an earlier analysis of about 590 of the donors, a V segment was called functional when productive rearrangements were above 56.7%, and segregating when the standard deviation between donors exceeded 5%. A statistical classification framework was developed to diagnose cytomegalovirus status using the catalog of TCR beta chain sequences. V and J gene assignment, in a later analysis, came from comparing TCR nucleotide sequences with IMGT/GENE-DB human TR gene sequences. In a later analysis, CDR3 sequences and most-parsimonious VDJ recombination scenarios were assigned using the TCRdist pipeline. In a later analysis, every TCR beta chain was defined by the combination of its CDR3 amino acid sequence and its V-gene family, and reads without a unique V-gene family were dropped. A later analysis removed 550 to 700 highly shared, low-generation-probability nucleotide sequences to deal with suspected cross-contamination and a sequencing artifact. In a later analysis, a clonal expansion index for each public chain was calculated from normalized within-repertoire ranks of inferred template counts. In a later analysis, generation probabilities were computed using a VDJ recombination model fitted to out-of-frame rearrangements, and the results were checked against IGoR. In a later analysis, TCR-TCR, TCR-HLA and TCR-CMV co-occurrence was scored with hypergeometric tests, and a repertoire-size bias correction was applied to TCR pairs. In a later analysis, false discovery rates were estimated by permuting HLA or CMV assignments 20 times. In a later analysis, co-occurring TCRs were grouped using DBSCAN, and TCRdist sequence similarity was added for clustering within HLA-allele-positive subsets. Repertoires with fewer than 30,000 or more than 120,000 public chains, plus five repertoires with anomalous nucleotide sharing, were excluded from co-occurrence clustering. The table was pulled from immuneACCESS by TCRdb, which kept in-frame rearrangements only. Such tables lose some clones; where checked, under half of the loss comes from unresolved V genes, and the rest has no known cause. V and J calls and clone size come straight from that table; D and trimming were deduced from the DNA. The sample has some 190,000 clones on record, roughly four fifths of them singletons. Together, the top ten hold about 3.4% of the sample.

From the germline V gene, CDR1 is MGHRA and CDR2 is YSYEKL. At the junction V is shortened by 1 base and J by 5 bases; bases outside the gene matches: 4. The CDR3 holds 14 amino acids from the cysteine to the phenylalanine. Only the CDR3 DNA is retained, 42 bases long and in frame from the first base. The cohort was made up of about 670 healthy bone marrow donors. At the time of sampling, all cohort members were nominally healthy, though unrecorded immune exposures were likely present. The donor was CMV seropositive and was included in the group of approximately 300 seropositive cohort members. A peripheral blood sample was collected from each donor, and TCR beta sequencing was performed on peripheral blood mononuclear cells. The Qiagen DNeasy Blood Extraction Kit was used to extract genomic DNA from the blood cell samples.

This chain joins TRBV4-1 to TRBJ2-5; the junction holds 7 bases that match TRBD2. What was sequenced was PBMCs. The clonotype originates from a man aged 40-55 years in good health and CMV-seropositive. CDR3 loop: CASSQAGGTETQYF. The DNA reads as follows: TGCGCCAGCAGCCAAGCGGGAGGTACGGAGACCCAGTACTTC.